The entry below describes one T cell receptor (beta chain). The sample is drawn from a study of shared clonotypes between healthy human individuals. The data were produced by immunoSEQ multiplex PCR, yet TCRdb's version contains in-frame clones alone and is incomplete. The sample contains some 87,000 clones, 68% of which appear only once. V gave up 9 bases and J gave up 5 bases; unmatched junction bases: 4. The CDR3 runs to 13 residues. Looked up from germline, CDR1 is MDHEN and CDR2 is SYDVKM. Sequenced: memory CD8+ T cells sorted from blood. Subset noted: CD45RO+ cells pooled with CCR7-negative TemRA cells. The source is a man between 25 and 39 years old in good health. The chain couples TRBV28 to TRBJ1-5; 10 bases map to TRBD1. The CDR3 region is CASSTGGDQPQHF. CDR3 coding DNA: TGTGCCAGTTCGACAGGGGGCGATCAGCCCCAGCATTTT.